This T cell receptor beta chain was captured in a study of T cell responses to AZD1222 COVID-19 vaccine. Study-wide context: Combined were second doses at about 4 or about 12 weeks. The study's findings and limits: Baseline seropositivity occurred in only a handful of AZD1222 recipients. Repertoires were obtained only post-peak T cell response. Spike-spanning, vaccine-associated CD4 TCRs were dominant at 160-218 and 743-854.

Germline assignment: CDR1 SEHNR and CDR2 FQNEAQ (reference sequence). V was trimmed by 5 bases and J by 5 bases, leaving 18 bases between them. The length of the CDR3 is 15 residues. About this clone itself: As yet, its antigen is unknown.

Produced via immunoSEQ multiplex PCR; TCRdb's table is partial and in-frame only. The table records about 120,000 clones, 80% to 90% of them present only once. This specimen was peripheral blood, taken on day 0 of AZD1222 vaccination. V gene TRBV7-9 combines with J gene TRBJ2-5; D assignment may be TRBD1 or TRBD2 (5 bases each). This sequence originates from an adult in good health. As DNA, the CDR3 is TGTGCCAGCAGCCAAACCGGGACCTCAACGGAGACCCAGTACTTC. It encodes CASSQTGTSTETQYF.